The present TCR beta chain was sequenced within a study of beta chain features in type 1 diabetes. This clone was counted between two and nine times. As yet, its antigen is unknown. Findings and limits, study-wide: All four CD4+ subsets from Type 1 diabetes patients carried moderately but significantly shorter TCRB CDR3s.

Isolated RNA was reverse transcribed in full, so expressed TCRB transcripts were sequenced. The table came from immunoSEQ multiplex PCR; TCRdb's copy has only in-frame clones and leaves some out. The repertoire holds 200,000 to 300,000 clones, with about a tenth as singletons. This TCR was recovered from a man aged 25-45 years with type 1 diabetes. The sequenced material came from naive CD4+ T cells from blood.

The CDR3 DNA follows: TGTGCCAGCAGGCCCGGGGTTAACTATGGCTACACCTTC. Encoded protein: CASRPGVNYGYTF. The rearrangement uses TRBV25-1 and TRBJ1-2; D gene ambiguous. The CDR3 has 13 residues. V lost 6 bases and J lost 1, with 9 bases in between. Germline V gene data show CDR1 as MGHDK and CDR2 as SYGVNS.